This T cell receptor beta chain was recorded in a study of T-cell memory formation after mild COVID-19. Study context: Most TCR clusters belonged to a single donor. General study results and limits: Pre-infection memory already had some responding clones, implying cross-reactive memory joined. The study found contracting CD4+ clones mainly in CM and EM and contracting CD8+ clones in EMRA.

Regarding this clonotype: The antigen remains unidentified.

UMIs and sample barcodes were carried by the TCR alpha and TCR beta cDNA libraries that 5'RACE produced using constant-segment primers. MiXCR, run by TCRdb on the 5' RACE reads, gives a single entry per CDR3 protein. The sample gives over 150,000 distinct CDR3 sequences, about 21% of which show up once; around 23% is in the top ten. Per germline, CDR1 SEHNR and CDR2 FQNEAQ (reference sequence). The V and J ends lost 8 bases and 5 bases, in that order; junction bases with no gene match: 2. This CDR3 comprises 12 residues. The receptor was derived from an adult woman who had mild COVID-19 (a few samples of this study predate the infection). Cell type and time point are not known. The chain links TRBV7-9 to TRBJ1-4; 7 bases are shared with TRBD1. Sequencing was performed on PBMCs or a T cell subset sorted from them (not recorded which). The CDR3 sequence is CASQGGNEKLFF. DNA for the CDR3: TGTGCCAGCCAGGGGGGGAATGAAAAACTGTTTTTT.